This TCR beta chain was obtained from a study of blood T cell repertoires in COVID-19. Study in general: Acute and convalescent COVID-19 samples came from the United States, Italy and Spain. In each case, the material was cDNA or gDNA derived from T cells, B-cell-depleted T cells, or PBMCs.

Methods used by the authors: Amplification with reference gene primers provided the estimates of nucleated cell counts. The protocol was immunoSEQ multiplex PCR, while the TCRdb copy is restricted to in-frame clones and leaves out a portion. The DNA gave D and trimming, while V, J and clone size come from that table. The sample lists roughly 350,000 clones; around 87% were seen once. The CDR3 covers 16 residues. V lost 3 bases, J lost 5 bases, and 19 bases lay in between. Germline CDR1 and CDR2: MGHRA and YSYEKL. This TCR was recovered from a woman between 45 and 60 years old with COVID-19, enrolled during active disease. J is TRBJ2-5 and V is TRBV4-1; D is possibly TRBD2 (5 bases). The sequencing sample was made of peripheral blood. CDR3 region: CASSHSRGRTGETQYF. For the CDR3, the DNA is TGCGCCAGCAGCCATAGCCGAGGACGGACGGGGGAGACCCAGTACTTC.